A selection of T cell receptor beta chains follows, all from one sample in a study of T cells in Graves' hyperthyroidism and ophthalmopathy. TCRdb reanalysed the multiplex PCR reads using MiXCR and keeps one entry per CDR3 protein. The sample shows 700,000 or so distinct CDR3 sequences, roughly 15% of them seen only once. The sample consisted of blood. These receptors came from a man younger than 30 with Graves' hyperthyroidism. Each CDR3 is given with its conserved first and last residue. Each record gives: CDR3 protein, CDR3 DNA, V gene, J gene, CDR3 length, D gene, clone size. A D gene is named only where the DNA matches it firmly. Some rows have no size entry. The others give once, few or many, or a class for an expanded clone.

CASSAGGPKNIQYF,TGTGCCAGCAGCGCGGGAGGGCCCAAAAACATTCAGTACTTC,TRBV6-8,TRBJ2-4,14,TRBD2,few
CASSSSPRNEQFF,TGTGCCAGCAGCTCTTCGCCGCGAAATGAGCAGTTCTTC,TRBV5-4,TRBJ2-1,13,-,-
CASSLIGTNYGYTF,TGTGCCAGCAGTTTAATCGGGACTAACTATGGCTACACCTTC,TRBV28,TRBJ1-2,14,-,-
CASSGTEFTGELFF,TGTGCCAGCTCCGGGACTGAATTCACCGGGGAGCTGTTTTTT,TRBV2,TRBJ2-2,14,-,many
CATTESSYNEQFF,TGTGCCACGACTGAGAGCTCCTACAATGAGCAGTTCTTC,TRBV19,TRBJ2-1,13,-,few
CASSRIHGSGPTNRDYTF,TGTGCCAGCAGTCGAATACACGGTTCGGGACCAACCAACAGAGACTACACCTTC,TRBV7-9,TRBJ1-2,18,-,few
CAISDPQGGVVNEQFF,TGTGCCATCAGTGATCCCCAGGGGGGCGTGGTCAATGAGCAGTTCTTC,TRBV10-3,TRBJ2-1,16,-,-
CANRGDRLTDTQYF,TGTGCCAACAGGGGGGACAGACTCACAGATACGCAGTATTTT,TRBV10-3,TRBJ2-3,14,TRBD1,-
CASSVTGTTYEQYF,TGTGCCAGCAGCGTGACAGGGACCACCTACGAGCAGTACTTC,TRBV27,TRBJ2-7,14,TRBD1,many
CASSPTRFGTGELFF,TGTGCCAGCAGCCCCACTAGGTTCGGGACCGGGGAGCTGTTTTTT,TRBV9,TRBJ2-2,15,-,-
CSAQTSGTNEQYF,TGCAGTGCTCAGACTAGCGGGACCAACGAGCAGTACTTC,TRBV20-1,TRBJ2-7,13,TRBD2,many
CSARDPRRAREQYF,TGCAGTGCTAGGGACCCCCGGAGGGCGAGAGAGCAGTACTTC,TRBV20-1,TRBJ2-7,14,-,-
CASSLRADPTGELFF,TGTGCCAGCAGCTTAAGGGCAGATCCCACCGGGGAGCTGTTTTTT,TRBV7-3,TRBJ2-2,15,-,-
CASSLGGRVGGLSYEQYF,TGTGCCAGCAGCTTAGGTGGGAGGGTGGGGGGCCTCTCCTACGAGCAGTACTTC,TRBV7-2,TRBJ2-7,18,-,many
CAGSTGFRTGTQYF,TGTGCCGGTTCGACAGGGTTCCGGACAGGTACGCAGTATTTT,TRBV28,TRBJ2-3,14,TRBD1,few
CASSDSLSGNTIYF,TGTGCCAGCAGTGACAGCCTCTCTGGAAACACCATATATTTT,TRBV2,TRBJ1-3,14,-,-
CASRETGGEDYGYTF,TGTGCCAGCAGGGAAACAGGGGGCGAGGACTATGGCTACACCTTC,TRBV28,TRBJ1-2,15,TRBD1,-
CASRGSLPTTGDNEQFF,TGTGCCAGCAGAGGCTCCTTGCCAACGACAGGGGACAATGAGCAGTTCTTC,TRBV28,TRBJ2-1,17,TRBD1,many
CASSPSVTDTQYF,TGTGCCAGCTCACCCTCGGTCACAGATACGCAGTATTTT,TRBV18,TRBJ2-3,13,-,many
CSATVDTGSVEKLFF,TGCAGTGCTACGGTCGACACAGGGTCAGTTGAAAAACTGTTTTTT,TRBV20-1,TRBJ1-4,15,-,-
CASSPYAGTESYEQYF,TGTGCCAGCTCACCTTATGCCGGGACAGAGTCCTACGAGCAGTACTTC,TRBV18,TRBJ2-7,16,TRBD1,few
CASSLGTTNTEAFF,TGCGCCAGCAGCCTCGGGACAACGAACACTGAAGCTTTCTTT,TRBV4-1,TRBJ1-1,14,-,few
CASSDVGYTF,TGTGCCAGCAGTGATGTAGGCTACACCTTC,TRBV2,TRBJ1-2,10,-,many
CSVRRGSEALF,TGCAGCGTGAGGAGGGGCAGTGAAGCTTTATTT,TRBV29-1,TRBJ1-1,11,-,-
CAISAVGGKNIQYF,TGTGCCATCAGCGCCGTGGGGGGGAAAAACATTCAGTACTTC,TRBV10-3,TRBJ2-4,14,TRBD2,-
CSAIRGQETQYF,TGCAGTGCTATTCGCGGACAAGAGACCCAGTACTTC,TRBV20-1,TRBJ2-5,12,-,-
CASSQSGALGETQYF,TGTGCCAGCAGCCAAAGTGGCGCTCTGGGGGAGACCCAGTACTTC,TRBV7-9,TRBJ2-5,15,-,many
CASSQEKREYEQYF,TGTGCCAGCAGCCAAGAAAAGCGGGAGTACGAGCAGTACTTC,TRBV4-2,TRBJ2-7,14,TRBD2,-
CASSDLRDFNYNEQFF,TGTGCCAGCAGTGACCTCCGGGACTTCAATTACAATGAGCAGTTCTTC,TRBV6-2/TRBV6-3,TRBJ2-1,16,-,many
CSAREREGHYEQYF,TGCAGTGCTAGAGAGCGGGAGGGCCACTACGAGCAGTACTTC,TRBV20-1,TRBJ2-7,14,TRBD2,many
CASSGGVPFEQYF,TGTGCCAGCAGCGGGGGTGTCCCGTTCGAGCAGTACTTC,TRBV6-1,TRBJ2-7,13,-,many
CATYSSEQFF,TGTGCCACCTATTCCAGTGAGCAGTTCTTC,TRBV19,TRBJ2-1,10,-,-
CVTSRDSGRVNEQYF,TGTGTCACCAGCAGAGATTCCGGGAGAGTAAACGAGCAGTACTTC,TRBV15,TRBJ2-7,15,-,-
CASTLARVDYGYTF,TGTGCCAGCACCCTCGCCAGGGTGGACTATGGCTACACCTTC,TRBV2,TRBJ1-2,14,-,-
CAWSRGRSGNTIYF,TGTGCCTGGAGTCGAGGGCGTTCTGGAAACACCATATATTTT,TRBV30,TRBJ1-3,14,-,many
CASSLESSATEAFF,TGTGCCAGCAGCTTAGAGTCTTCAGCCACTGAAGCTTTCTTT,TRBV11-2,TRBJ1-1,14,-,many
CASCRGMTGGSYEQYF,TGTGCCAGCTGCCGCGGGATGACAGGAGGGAGCTACGAGCAGTACTTC,TRBV6-2/TRBV6-3,TRBJ2-7,16,-,-
CASKDAGDGDYGYTF,TGTGCCAGCAAGGACGCAGGGGACGGTGACTATGGCTACACCTTC,TRBV6-2/TRBV6-3,TRBJ1-2,15,-,few
CASGTGLYEQYF,TGTGCCTCCGGGACAGGGCTTTACGAGCAGTACTTC,TRBV6-1,TRBJ2-7,12,TRBD1,many
CASSGANSPLHF,TGTGCCAGCTCCGGAGCTAATTCACCCCTCCACTTT,TRBV18,TRBJ1-6,12,-,few
CASSLLGFSTDTQYF,TGCGCCAGCAGCTTGCTTGGGTTTAGCACAGATACGCAGTATTTT,TRBV5-1,TRBJ2-3,15,-,many
CASSPSIGRGTYEQYF,TGTGCCAGCAGTCCCTCTATTGGGAGGGGTACCTACGAGCAGTACTTC,TRBV28,TRBJ2-7,16,TRBD2,many
CASSQTGESGSYNSPLHF,TGTGCCAGCAGCCAGACAGGGGAGAGTGGCTCCTATAATTCACCCCTCCACTTT,TRBV7-9,TRBJ1-6,18,TRBD1,-
CASAGQSTDTQYF,TGTGCCAGTGCGGGACAGAGCACAGATACGCAGTATTTT,TRBV6-1,TRBJ2-3,13,-,-
CASSRRAGSRSNQPQHF,TGTGCCAGCAGCCGAAGGGCAGGGTCTAGGAGCAATCAGCCCCAGCATTTT,TRBV6-1,TRBJ1-5,17,-,few
CASSHIAPPSNEQFF,TGTGCCAGCAGCCATATAGCCCCCCCGAGCAATGAGCAGTTCTTC,TRBV14,TRBJ2-1,15,-,-
CASRDNRVNEQYF,TGTGCCAGCAGAGATAACAGGGTGAACGAGCAGTACTTC,TRBV28,TRBJ2-7,13,-,many